This TCR beta chain appears in the sequencing data of a study of long-term antiretroviral therapy in people with HIV. The germline CDR1 and CDR2 sequences are MNHNS and SASEGT. Deletions cut 2 bases from V and 7 bases from J, with 23 bases between. The CDR3 covers 18 residues. Version v3.0 of the immunoSEQ assay was performed at survey level. Assay used: immunoSEQ multiplex PCR; TCRdb lists only in-frame clones, some missing. The sample lists 35,000 to 40,000 clones, approximately 94% occurring once. The sequences come from unsorted PBMCs, collected 4.1 years after starting antiretroviral therapy. This clonotype was obtained from a woman in her 50s with HIV. The chain uses TRBV6-1 and TRBJ2-2; D is possibly TRBD1 or TRBD2 (5 bases each). Written as DNA, the CDR3 is TGTGCCAGCAGTGAAAAGGGCGGTTTTGGGGGTAGTGGCGGGGAGCTGTTTTTT. Translating gives CASSEKGGFGGSGGELFF.